This T cell receptor beta chain was obtained from a study of blood T cell repertoires in COVID-19. The germline V and J ends were trimmed by 4 bases and 2 bases, with 12 bases remaining between them. Germline V gene data show CDR1 as SGHRS and CDR2 as YFSETQ. This CDR3 comprises 14 residues. Per the original data handling: For nucleated cells, counts were estimated from reference gene primer amplification. TCRdb's copy holds only in-frame clones and misses some; the assay was immunoSEQ multiplex PCR. For V, J and clone size, that table is used; D and trimming come from the DNA. The sample contains about 100,000 clones, just under 85% of which appear only once.

Sequencing was performed on peripheral blood. The sequence derives from a man in his fifties with active or convalescent COVID-19. The chain uses TRBV5-1 and TRBJ1-1; D perhaps matches TRBD1 (5 bases). The CDR3 loop is CASSATGLNTEAFF. The DNA of the CDR3 is TGCGCCAGCAGCGCCACAGGCCTTAACACTGAAGCTTTCTTT.